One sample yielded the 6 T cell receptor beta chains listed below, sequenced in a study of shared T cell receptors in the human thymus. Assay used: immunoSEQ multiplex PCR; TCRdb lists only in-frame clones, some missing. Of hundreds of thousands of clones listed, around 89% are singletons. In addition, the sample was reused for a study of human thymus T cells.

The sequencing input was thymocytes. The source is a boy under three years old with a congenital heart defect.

The DNA of the CDR3 is TGTGCCAGCTCACGCCGACTAGCGGGGGCGGGCTACGAGCAGTACTTC. Amino acids: CASSRRLAGAGYEQYF. V usage is TRBV18 and J usage is TRBJ2-7; TRBD2 matches at 12 bases. With V trimmed by 4 bases and J by 3 bases, 7 bases remained unmatched. Germline-derived CDR1 and CDR2 are KGHSH and LQKENI. The CDR3 runs to 16 residues.

The CDR3: CAWSGTQKREKLFF. CDR3 nucleotide sequence: TGTGCCTGGAGCGGGACACAAAAAAGGGAAAAACTGTTTTTT. The chain is built from TRBV30 and TRBJ1-4; possible D gene TRBD1, 6 bases. Trimming removed 3 bases at V and 8 bases at J, with 16 bases between. Per the germline V gene, CDR1 is GTSNPN and CDR2 is SVGIG (reference sequence). The CDR3 spans 14 residues.

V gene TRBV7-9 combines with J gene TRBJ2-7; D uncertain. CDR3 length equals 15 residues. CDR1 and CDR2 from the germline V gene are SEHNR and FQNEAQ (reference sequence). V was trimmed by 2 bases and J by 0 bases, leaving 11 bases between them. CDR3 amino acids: CASSLNPPSSYEQYF. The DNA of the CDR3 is TGTGCCAGCAGCTTAAACCCGCCGAGCTCCTACGAGCAGTACTTC.

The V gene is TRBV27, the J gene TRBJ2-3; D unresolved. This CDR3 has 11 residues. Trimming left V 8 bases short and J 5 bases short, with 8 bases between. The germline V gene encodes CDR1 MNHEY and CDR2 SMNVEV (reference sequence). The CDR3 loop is CASGGGDTQYF. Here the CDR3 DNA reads TGTGCCAGCGGTGGCGGAGATACGCAGTATTTT.

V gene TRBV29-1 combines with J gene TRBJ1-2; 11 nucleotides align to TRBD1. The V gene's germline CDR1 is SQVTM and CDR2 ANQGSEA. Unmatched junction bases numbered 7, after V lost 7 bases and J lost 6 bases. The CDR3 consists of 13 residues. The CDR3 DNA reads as TGCAGCGCCCTTGGACAGGGGGCGAATGGCTACACCTTC. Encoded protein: CSALGQGANGYTF.

The CDR3 protein is CASRVAGRSYEQYF. The DNA for the CDR3 is TGTGCCAGCAGGGTAGCGGGTCGCTCCTACGAGCAGTACTTC. J is TRBJ2-7 and V is TRBV2; 7 bases are shared with TRBD2. V dropped 6 bases and J dropped 0; count of bases not matched to a gene: 5. Germline CDR1 and CDR2: SNHLY and FYNNEI. The CDR3 totals 14 residues.